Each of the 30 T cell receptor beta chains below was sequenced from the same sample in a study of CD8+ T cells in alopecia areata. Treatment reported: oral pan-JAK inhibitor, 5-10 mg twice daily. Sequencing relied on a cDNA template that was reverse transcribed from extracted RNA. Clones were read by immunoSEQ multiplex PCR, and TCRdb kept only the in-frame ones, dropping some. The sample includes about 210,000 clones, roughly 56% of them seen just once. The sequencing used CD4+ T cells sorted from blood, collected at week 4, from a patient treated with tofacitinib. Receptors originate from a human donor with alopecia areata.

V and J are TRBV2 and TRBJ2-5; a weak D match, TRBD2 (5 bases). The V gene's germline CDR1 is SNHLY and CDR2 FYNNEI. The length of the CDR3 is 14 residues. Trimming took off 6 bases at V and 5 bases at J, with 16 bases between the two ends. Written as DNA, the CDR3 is TGTGCCAGCAGGTCGGAGGTCCCACAGGAGACCCAGTACTTC. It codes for CASRSEVPQETQYF.

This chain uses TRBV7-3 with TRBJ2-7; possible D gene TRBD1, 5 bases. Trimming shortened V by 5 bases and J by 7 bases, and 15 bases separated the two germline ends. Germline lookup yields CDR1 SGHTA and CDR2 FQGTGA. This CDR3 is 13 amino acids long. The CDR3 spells CASSPGSRQEQYF. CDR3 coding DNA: TGTGCCAGCAGCCCCGGATCGCGACAGGAGCAGTACTTC.

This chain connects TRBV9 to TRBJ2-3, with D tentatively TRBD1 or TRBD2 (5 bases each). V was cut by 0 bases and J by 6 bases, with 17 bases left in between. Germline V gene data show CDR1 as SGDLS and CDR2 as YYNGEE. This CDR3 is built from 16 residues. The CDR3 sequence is CASSVDGAGYRDTQYF. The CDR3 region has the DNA TGTGCCAGCAGCGTAGACGGGGCAGGGTATCGGGATACGCAGTATTTT.

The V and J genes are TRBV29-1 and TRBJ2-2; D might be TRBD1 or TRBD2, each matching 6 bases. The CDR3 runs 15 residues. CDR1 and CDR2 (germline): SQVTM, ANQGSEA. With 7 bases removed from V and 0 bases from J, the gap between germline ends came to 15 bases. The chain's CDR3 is CSARIGGANTGELFF. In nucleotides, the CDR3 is TGCAGCGCCAGGATCGGGGGCGCGAACACCGGGGAGCTGTTTTTT.

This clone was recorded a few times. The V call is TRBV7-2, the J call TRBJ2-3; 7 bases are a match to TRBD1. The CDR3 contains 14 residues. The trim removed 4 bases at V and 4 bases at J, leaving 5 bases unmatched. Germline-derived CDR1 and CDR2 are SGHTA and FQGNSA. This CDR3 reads CASSSRQGADTQYF. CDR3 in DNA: TGTGCCAGCAGCTCCAGACAGGGCGCAGATACGCAGTATTTT.

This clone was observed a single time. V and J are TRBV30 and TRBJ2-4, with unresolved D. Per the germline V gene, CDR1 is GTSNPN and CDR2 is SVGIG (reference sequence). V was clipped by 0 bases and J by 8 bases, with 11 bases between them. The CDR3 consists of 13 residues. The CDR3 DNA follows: TGTGCCTGGAGTGTAGGGCAGGAGTACATTCAGTACTTC. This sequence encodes CAWSVGQEYIQYF. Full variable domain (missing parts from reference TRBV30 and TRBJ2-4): SQTIHQWPATLVQPVGSPLSLECTVEGTSNPNLYWYRQAAGRGLQLLFYSVGIGQISSEVPQNLSASRPQDRQFILSSKKLLLSDSGFYLCAWSVGQEYIQYFGAGTRLSVL.

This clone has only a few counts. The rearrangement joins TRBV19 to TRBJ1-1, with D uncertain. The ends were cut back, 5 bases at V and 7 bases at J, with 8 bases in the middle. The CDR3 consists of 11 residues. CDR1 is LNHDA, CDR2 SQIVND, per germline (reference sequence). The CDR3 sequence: CASSSLFEAFF. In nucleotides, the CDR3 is TGTGCCAGTAGTTCGCTTTTTGAAGCTTTCTTT. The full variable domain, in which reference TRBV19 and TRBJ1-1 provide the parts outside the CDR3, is DGGITQSPKYLFRKEGQNVTLSCEQNLNHDAMYWYRQDPGQGLRLIYYSQIVNDFQKGDIAEGYSVSREKKESFPLTVTSAQKNPTAFYLCASSSLFEAFFGQGTRLTVV.

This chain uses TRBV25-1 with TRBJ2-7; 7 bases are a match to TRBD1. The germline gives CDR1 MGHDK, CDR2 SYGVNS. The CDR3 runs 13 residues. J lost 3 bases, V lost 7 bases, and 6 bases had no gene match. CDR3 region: CASTLGTDYEQYF. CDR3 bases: TGTGCCAGCACACTCGGGACAGACTACGAGCAGTACTTC.

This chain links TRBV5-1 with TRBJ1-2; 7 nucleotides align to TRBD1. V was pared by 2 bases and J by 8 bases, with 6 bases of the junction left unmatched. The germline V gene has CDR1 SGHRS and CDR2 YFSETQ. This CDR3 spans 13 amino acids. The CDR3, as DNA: TGCGCCAGCAGCTTTGACAGGGCTAGGGGCTACACCTTC. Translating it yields CASSFDRARGYTF.

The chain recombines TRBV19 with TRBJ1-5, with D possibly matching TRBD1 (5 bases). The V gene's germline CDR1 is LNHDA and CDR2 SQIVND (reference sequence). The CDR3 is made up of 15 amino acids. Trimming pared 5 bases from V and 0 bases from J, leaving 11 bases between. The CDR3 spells CASSSIRDSNQPQHF. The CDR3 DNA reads TGTGCCAGTAGTTCAATCAGGGATAGCAATCAGCCCCAGCATTTT.

The CDR3 DNA is TGTGCCAGCGGTCGGGGGAGTCTTAATGAAAAACTGTTTTTT. Protein sequence: CASGRGSLNEKLFF. The rearrangement links TRBV2 to TRBJ1-4; perhaps TRBD1 as D (5 bases). This CDR3 comprises 14 residues. CDR1 is SNHLY and CDR2 is FYNNEI in the germline V gene. Trimming took off 8 bases at V and 4 bases at J, with 14 bases between the two ends. Together with reference TRBV2 and TRBJ1-4, the CDR3 gives the full variable domain: EPEVTQTPSHQVTQMGQEVILRCVPISNHLYFYWYRQILGQKVEFLVSFYNNEISEKSEIFDDQFSVERPDGSNFTLKIRSTKLEDSAMYFCASGRGSLNEKLFFGSGTQLSVL.

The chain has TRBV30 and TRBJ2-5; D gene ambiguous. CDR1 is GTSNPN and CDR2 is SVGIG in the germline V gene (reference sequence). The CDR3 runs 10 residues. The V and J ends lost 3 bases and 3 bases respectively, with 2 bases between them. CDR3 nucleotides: TGTGCCTGGAGCAAAGAGACCCAGTACTTC. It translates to CAWSKETQYF.

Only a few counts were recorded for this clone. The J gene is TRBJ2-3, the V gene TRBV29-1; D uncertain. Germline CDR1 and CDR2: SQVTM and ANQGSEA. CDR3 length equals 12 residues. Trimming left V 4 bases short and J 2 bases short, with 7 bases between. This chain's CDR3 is CSVVSNTDTQYF. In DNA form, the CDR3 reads TGCAGCGTTGTCAGTAACACAGATACGCAGTATTTT.

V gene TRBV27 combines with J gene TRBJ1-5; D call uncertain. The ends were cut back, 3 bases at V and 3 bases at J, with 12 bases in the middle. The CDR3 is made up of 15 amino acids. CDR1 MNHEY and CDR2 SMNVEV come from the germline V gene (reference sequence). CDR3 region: CASSFAGSNNQPQHF. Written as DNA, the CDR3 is TGTGCCAGCAGTTTTGCTGGGAGCAACAATCAGCCCCAGCATTTT.

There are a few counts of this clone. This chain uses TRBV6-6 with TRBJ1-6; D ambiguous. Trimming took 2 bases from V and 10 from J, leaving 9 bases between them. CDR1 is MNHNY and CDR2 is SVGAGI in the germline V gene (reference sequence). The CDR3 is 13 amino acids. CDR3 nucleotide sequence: TGTGCCAGCAGTTACGGGGTTGAATCACCCCTCCACTTT. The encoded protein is CASSYGVESPLHF.

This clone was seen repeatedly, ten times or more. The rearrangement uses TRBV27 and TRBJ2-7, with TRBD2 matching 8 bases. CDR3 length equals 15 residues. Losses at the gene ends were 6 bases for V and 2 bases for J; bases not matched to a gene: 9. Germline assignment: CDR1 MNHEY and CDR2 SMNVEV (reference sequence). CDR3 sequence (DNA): TGTGCCAGCAGCCTGGGACTAGGGGGGCCCTACGAGCAGTACTTC. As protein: CASSLGLGGPYEQYF.

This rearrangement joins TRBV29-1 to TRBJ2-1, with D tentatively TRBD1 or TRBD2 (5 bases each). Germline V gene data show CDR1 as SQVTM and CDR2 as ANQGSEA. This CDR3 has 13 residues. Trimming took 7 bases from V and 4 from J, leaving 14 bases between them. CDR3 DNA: TGCAGCGGGGACCTAACACTATACAATGAGCAGTTCTTC. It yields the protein CSGDLTLYNEQFF.

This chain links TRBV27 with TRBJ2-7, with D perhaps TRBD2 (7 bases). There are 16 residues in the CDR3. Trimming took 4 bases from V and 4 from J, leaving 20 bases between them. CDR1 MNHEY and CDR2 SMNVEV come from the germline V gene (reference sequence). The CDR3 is CASSSLGAGEGYEQYF. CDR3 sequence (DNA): TGTGCCAGCAGTTCACTCGGGGCAGGGGAGGGATACGAGCAGTACTTC.

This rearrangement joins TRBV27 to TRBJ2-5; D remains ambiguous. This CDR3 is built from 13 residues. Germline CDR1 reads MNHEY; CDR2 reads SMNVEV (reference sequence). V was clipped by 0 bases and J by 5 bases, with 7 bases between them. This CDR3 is CASSLSRRETQYF. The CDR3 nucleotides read TGTGCCAGCAGTTTATCCCGAAGGGAGACCCAGTACTTC.

The CDR3 DNA follows: TGCGCCAGCAGCCAAGAAGGGACAGTCTTGGGCGAGCAGTACTTC. Protein: CASSQEGTVLGEQYF. The chain carries TRBV4-1 and TRBJ2-7, with TRBD1 matching over 7 bases. CDR1 and CDR2 (germline): MGHRA, YSYEKL. V gave up 0 bases and J gave up 6 bases; unmatched junction bases: 8. This CDR3 has 15 residues.

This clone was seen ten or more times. Here the CDR3 reads CASSASRASYEQYF. The DNA of the CDR3 is TGTGCCAGCAGCGCGAGCAGGGCCTCCTACGAGCAGTACTTC. This chain links TRBV9 with TRBJ2-7; a weak D match, TRBD1 (5 bases). Germline CDR1 SGDLS, CDR2 YYNGEE. The length of the CDR3 is 14 residues. Between the trimmed V and J ends, which lost 3 bases and 0 bases, there was a span of 10 bases.

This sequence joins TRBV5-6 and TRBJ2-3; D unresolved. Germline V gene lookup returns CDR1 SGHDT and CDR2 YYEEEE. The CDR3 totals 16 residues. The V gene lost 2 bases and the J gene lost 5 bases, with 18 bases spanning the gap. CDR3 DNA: TGTGCCAGCAGCTTTGACTTACGTAGCCGAAGAGATACGCAGTATTTT. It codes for CASSFDLRSRRDTQYF.

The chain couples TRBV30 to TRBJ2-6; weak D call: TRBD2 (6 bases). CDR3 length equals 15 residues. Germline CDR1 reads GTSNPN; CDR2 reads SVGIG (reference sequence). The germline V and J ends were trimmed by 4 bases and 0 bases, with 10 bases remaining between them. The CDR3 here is CAWKRRDSGANVLTF. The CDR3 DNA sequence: TGTGCCTGGAAGAGGAGGGACTCTGGGGCCAACGTCCTGACTTTC. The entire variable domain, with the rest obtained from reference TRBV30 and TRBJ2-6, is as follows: SQTIHQWPATLVQPVGSPLSLECTVEGTSNPNLYWYRQAAGRGLQLLFYSVGIGQISSEVPQNLSASRPQDRQFILSSKKLLLSDSGFYLCAWKRRDSGANVLTFGAGSRLTVL.

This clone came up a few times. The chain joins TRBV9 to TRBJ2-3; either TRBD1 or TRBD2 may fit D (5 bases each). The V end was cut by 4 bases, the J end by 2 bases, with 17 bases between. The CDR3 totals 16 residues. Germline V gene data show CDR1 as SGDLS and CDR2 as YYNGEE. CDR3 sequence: CASSPETGTITDTQYF. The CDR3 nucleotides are TGTGCCAGCAGCCCCGAGACGGGGACCATCACAGATACGCAGTATTTT. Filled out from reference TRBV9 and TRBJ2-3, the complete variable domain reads DSGVTQTPKHLITATGQRVTLRCSPRSGDLSVYWYQQSLDQGLQFLIQYYNGEERAKGNILERFSAQQFPDLHSELNLSSLELGDSALYFCASSPETGTITDTQYFGPGTRLTVL.

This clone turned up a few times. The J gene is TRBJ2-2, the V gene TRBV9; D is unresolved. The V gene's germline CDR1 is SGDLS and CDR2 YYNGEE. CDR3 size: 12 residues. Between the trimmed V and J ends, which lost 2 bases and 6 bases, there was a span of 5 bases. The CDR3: CASSVRSGELFF. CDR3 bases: TGTGCCAGCAGCGTCCGGTCCGGGGAGCTGTTTTTT.

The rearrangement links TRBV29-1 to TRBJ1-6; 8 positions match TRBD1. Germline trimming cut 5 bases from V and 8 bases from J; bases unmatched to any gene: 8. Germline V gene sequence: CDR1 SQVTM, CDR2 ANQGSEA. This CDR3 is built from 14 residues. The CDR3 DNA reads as TGCAGCGTTAGATCCGGGACAGGAGATTCACCCCTCCACTTT. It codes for CSVRSGTGDSPLHF.

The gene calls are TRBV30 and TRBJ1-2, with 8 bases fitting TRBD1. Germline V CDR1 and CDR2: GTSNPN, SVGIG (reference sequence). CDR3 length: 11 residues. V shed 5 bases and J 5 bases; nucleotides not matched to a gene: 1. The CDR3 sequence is CAWGQGYGYTF. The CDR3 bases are TGTGCCTGGGGACAGGGTTATGGCTACACCTTC.

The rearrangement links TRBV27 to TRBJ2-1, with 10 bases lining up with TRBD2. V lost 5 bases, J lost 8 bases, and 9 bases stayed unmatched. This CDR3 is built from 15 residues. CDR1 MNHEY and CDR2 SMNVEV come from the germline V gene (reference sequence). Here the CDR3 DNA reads TGTGCCAGCAGTCCCGATAGCGGGGGGTGGTATGAGCAGTTCTTC. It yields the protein CASSPDSGGWYEQFF.

The CDR3 loop is CASSLGGPYEQYF. In nucleotides, the CDR3 is TGTGCCAGCAGCTTAGGCGGTCCCTACGAGCAGTACTTC. The chain recombines TRBV5-6 with TRBJ2-7; no clear D. Germline V lookup: CDR1 SGHDT, CDR2 YYEEEE. Trimming removed 2 bases at V and 2 bases at J, with 8 bases between. The CDR3 runs to 13 residues.

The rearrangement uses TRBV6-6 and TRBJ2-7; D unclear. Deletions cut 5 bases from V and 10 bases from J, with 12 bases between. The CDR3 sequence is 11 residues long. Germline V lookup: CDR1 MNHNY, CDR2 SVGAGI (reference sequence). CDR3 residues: CASSAPREQYF. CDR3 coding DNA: TGTGCCAGCAGTGCCCCAAGGGAACAGTACTTC.